Presented here are 5 T cell receptor beta chains from one specimen sequenced in a study of T-cell reconstitution after alpha-beta-depleted transplantation in children. A TCRbeta library incorporating unique molecular identifiers was prepared. TCRdb itself ran the PCR reads through MiXCR, one entry per CDR3 protein. The sample contains more than 300,000 distinct CDR3 sequences, around 15% of which appear only once. The sample was PBMCs, mostly from graft donor cells, taken 360 days after TCRalphabeta/CD19-depleted stem cell transplant. These TCRs come from a male patient aged 2 to 10 who had a stem cell transplant for acute lymphoblastic leukemia, so the T cells may come from the graft donor.

In nucleotides, the CDR3 is TGTGCCAGCAGCTGGGGGACAGTTAGCACAGATACGCAGTATTTT. This encodes CASSWGTVSTDTQYF. V is TRBV5-5 and J is TRBJ2-3, with 7 bases identical to TRBD1. Germline V gene data show CDR1 as SGHKS and CDR2 as YYEKEE (reference sequence). The CDR3 covers 15 residues. V shed 3 bases and J 0 bases; nucleotides not matched to a gene: 4.

The chain uses TRBV20-1 and TRBJ2-3; a weak D match, TRBD1 (6 bases). This CDR3 spans 14 amino acids. Germline V lookup: CDR1 DFQATT, CDR2 SNEGSKA (reference sequence). V lost 7 bases and J lost 3, with 17 bases in between. CDR3 DNA: TGCAGTGTTATACAGGGAGAATTGACAGATACGCAGTATTTT. Translating it yields CSVIQGELTDTQYF.

This clonotype was seen many times. The V gene is TRBV4-3, the J gene TRBJ2-3; possibly TRBD1 or TRBD2 for D (5 bases each). Trimming left V 0 bases short and J 4 bases short, with 8 bases between. The CDR3 totals 14 residues. CDR1 and CDR2 (germline): LGHNA, YSLEER. The CDR3 reads CASSQDMGADTQYF. The CDR3, as DNA: TGCGCCAGCAGCCAAGATATGGGGGCAGATACGCAGTATTTT.

This clonotype was seen only a few times. The gene calls are TRBV12-3 or TRBV12-4 and TRBJ1-1; weak D call: TRBD1 (5 bases). The CDR3 has 15 residues. V was clipped by 6 bases and J by 3 bases, with 17 bases between them. The CDR3 loop is CASSRGTPGDTEAFF. CDR3 DNA sequence: TGTGCCAGCAGCCGTGGGACTCCCGGGGACACTGAAGCTTTCTTT.

The chain joins TRBV6-1 to TRBJ2-7, with TRBD2 matching over 11 bases. Germline V gene data show CDR1 as MNHNS and CDR2 as SASEGT. J was trimmed by 2 bases and V by 9 bases; bases with no gene match: 6. This CDR3 is built from 14 residues. CDR3 sequence: CASSGRAATYEQYF. The CDR3 nucleotides read TGTGCCAGTAGCGGGAGGGCCGCAACCTACGAGCAGTACTTC.